A selection of T cell receptor beta chains follows, all from one sample in a study of blood T cell repertoires in COVID-19. Profiling relied on immunoSEQ multiplex PCR, and the TCRdb table lists in-frame clones only, not all of them. The sample yields fewer than 150,000 clones, about 85% seen once. Material for sequencing was peripheral blood. Every receptor here comes from a man in his fifties with acute or convalescent COVID-19. CDR3s include the opening cysteine and the closing phenylalanine or tryptophan. Fields, in order: D gene, V gene, J gene, clone size, CDR3 protein, CDR3 DNA. The D gene is left open where the match is weak. The size entry is marked missing in some rows and otherwise reads once, few, many or a size class.

TRBD2	TRBV28	TRBJ2-1	.	CASSQLAGVWYNEQFF	TGTGCCAGCAGTCAACTAGCGGGGGTTTGGTACAATGAGCAGTTCTTC
.	TRBV28	TRBJ1-5	.	CASHDSPNQPQHF	TGTGCCAGCCATGACAGCCCCAATCAGCCCCAGCATTTT
.	TRBV5-4	TRBJ2-1	.	CASSLSGADYNEQFF	TGTGCCAGCAGCTTGTCAGGGGCCGACTACAATGAGCAGTTCTTC
TRBD1	TRBV5-1	TRBJ2-5	.	CATTPGQGYETQYF	TGCGCCACAACCCCGGGACAGGGTTACGAGACCCAGTACTTC
TRBD1	TRBV4-1	TRBJ1-1	.	CASRRTGGTEAFF	TGCGCCAGCAGACGGACAGGCGGCACTGAAGCTTTCTTT
TRBD1	TRBV6-2/TRBV6-3	TRBJ1-2	once	CASSDRDRDSWGYTF	TGTGCCAGCAGTGACCGGGACAGGGACTCTTGGGGCTACACCTTC
.	TRBV12-3/TRBV12-4	TRBJ1-1	.	CASSFPTAEAFF	TGTGCCAGCAGTTTCCCGACAGCTGAAGCTTTCTTT
TRBD1	TRBV19	TRBJ1-2	.	CASSSIETGQVGYGYTF	TGTGCCAGTAGTTCAATAGAGACAGGGCAAGTGGGCTATGGCTACACCTTC
.	TRBV3-1/TRBV3-2	TRBJ1-2	.	CASSLIDRHGYTF	TGTGCCAGCAGCCTTATAGACAGGCACGGCTACACCTTC
.	TRBV2	TRBJ1-3	.	CASSAGGDGSGNTIYF	TGTGCCAGCAGTGCGGGGGGGGATGGCTCTGGAAACACCATATATTTT
.	TRBV6-6	TRBJ1-3	.	CASSQDRGNTIYF	TGTGCCAGCAGCCAGGACAGAGGAAACACCATATATTTT
.	TRBV21-1	TRBJ2-1	few	CASSNGPRDRAPYNEQFF	TGTGCCAGCAGCAACGGACCCCGGGACAGGGCCCCCTACAATGAGCAGTTCTTC
TRBD1	TRBV10-3	TRBJ1-1	.	CAISTGTGAFNTEAFF	TGTGCCATCAGTACCGGGACAGGGGCCTTCAACACTGAAGCTTTCTTT
.	TRBV5-6	TRBJ1-4	.	CASSLYRGEGTNEKLFF	TGTGCCAGCAGCTTGTATCGCGGGGAAGGAACTAATGAAAAACTGTTTTTT
.	TRBV2	TRBJ2-3	.	CASRLTGTFSTDTQYF	TGTGCCAGCAGGTTAACCGGGACTTTTAGCACAGATACGCAGTATTTT